A selection of T cell receptor beta chains follows, all from one sample in a study of cytomegalovirus exposure and HLA in healthy donors. The data were produced by immunoSEQ multiplex PCR, yet TCRdb's version contains in-frame clones alone and is incomplete. In the table there are about 180,000 clones, around 73% of which are singletons. The source material was PBMCs. The source is a man aged 55-75 years in good health and CMV-seronegative. CDR3s include the opening cysteine and the closing phenylalanine or tryptophan. The D gene is left open where the match is weak. Expanded clones get a size class; other rows say once, few or many, or leave the size out.

V	J	size	D	DNA	CDR3
TRBV5-1	TRBJ2-5	-	TRBD2	TGCGCCAGCAGCCCTCAAACTAGCGGGGGTGGGGAGACCCAGTACTTC	CASSPQTSGGGETQYF
TRBV28	TRBJ2-7	-	TRBD1	TGTGCCAGCAGTTCAGGGGGACCCTCCTACGAGCAGTACTTC	CASSSGGPSYEQYF
TRBV9	TRBJ2-3	-	TRBD2	TGTGCCAGCAGCCCCCGGACTAGCGGGGGAGATACGCAGTATTTT	CASSPRTSGGDTQYF
TRBV6-5	TRBJ2-7	-	TRBD2	TGTGCCAGCAGCCCGGGAGGGGGCTACGAGCAGTACTTC	CASSPGGGYEQYF
TRBV5-8	TRBJ2-2	-	TRBD1	TGTGCCAGCAGCGGACACAGGGGGCCCGGGGAGCTGTTTTTT	CASSGHRGPGELFF
TRBV29-1	TRBJ1-2	-	-	TGCAGCGTTGAACGCGAGGATGGCTACACCTTC	CSVEREDGYTF
TRBV6-5	TRBJ1-6	-	-	TGTGCCAGCAGTTACTCCCAAGGGGAGGGTGGTTCACCCCTCCACTTT	CASSYSQGEGGSPLHF
TRBV6-1	TRBJ1-1	-	-	TGTGCCAGCAGGTTGAGGAGACCTTTGCCCACTGAAGCTTTCTTT	CASRLRRPLPTEAFF
TRBV7-8	TRBJ2-7	few	TRBD1	TGTGCCAGCAGCCTGCGAGATGGACAGGACCCGTACTCCGAGCAGTACTTC	CASSLRDGQDPYSEQYF
TRBV4-2	TRBJ2-5	few	-	TGTGCCAGCAGCCAAGATTTTCCCGCGTACCAAGAGACCCAGTACTTC	CASSQDFPAYQETQYF
TRBV5-4	TRBJ2-1	few	-	TGTGCCAGCAGCTTCCCCCCGAGCAATGAGCAGTTCTTC	CASSFPPSNEQFF
TRBV14	TRBJ2-2	-	-	TGTGCCAGCAGCCAAGATATATCCGGGGAGCTGTTTTTT	CASSQDISGELFF
TRBV18	TRBJ1-5	-	-	TGTGCCAGCTCACCAGCCGTGGCCAGGGGCAATCAGCCCCAGCATTTT	CASSPAVARGNQPQHF
TRBV27	TRBJ1-1	-	-	TGTGCCAGCAGTTTCAGTCCGGGGAACACTGAAGCTTTCTTT	CASSFSPGNTEAFF
TRBV10-2	TRBJ1-1	-	-	TGCGCCAGCAAGCAGGGAGGGAGCACTGAAGCTTTCTTT	CASKQGGSTEAFF
TRBV4-2	TRBJ2-2	-	TRBD2	TGTGCCAGCAGCCAAGAGGGGAGGGGCACCGGGGAGCTGTTTTTT	CASSQEGRGTGELFF
TRBV7-2	TRBJ2-1	-	-	TGTGCCAGCAGCACACGACTAAGCTCCTACAATGAGCAGTTCTTC	CASSTRLSSYNEQFF
TRBV18	TRBJ1-1	few	-	TGTGCCAGCACGGACAGTCCGAACACTGAAGCTTTCTTT	CASTDSPNTEAFF
TRBV7-8	TRBJ2-7	-	TRBD1	TGTGCCAGCAGCTTAGGAACAGGGGTTACCTACGAGCAGTACTTC	CASSLGTGVTYEQYF
TRBV5-1	TRBJ2-7	-	TRBD1	TGCGCCAGCAGCCCCACAGGGGGCAGCTCCTACGAGCAGTACTTC	CASSPTGGSSYEQYF
TRBV6-1	TRBJ1-1	once	-	TGTGCCAGCAGTGAAGCGTCAGGCGATGAAGCTTTCTTT	CASSEASGDEAFF
TRBV7-9	TRBJ2-5	-	TRBD2	TGTGCCAGCAGCCCGGGACTAGCGGGGAGCCTTCAAGAGACCCAGTACTTC	CASSPGLAGSLQETQYF
TRBV5-1	TRBJ1-5	-	TRBD1	TGCGCCAGCAGCTTGTCGTCAGGGGGTTCTCAGCCCCAGAATTTT	CASSLSSGGSQPQNF
TRBV7-9	TRBJ2-7	-	TRBD1	TGTGCCAGCAGCTCGACGCACAGGGGAAAAGACTCCTACGAGCAGTACTTC	CASSSTHRGKDSYEQYF
TRBV7-9	TRBJ2-2	-	TRBD2	TGTGCCAGCAGCCCCCGGGGGGGACGGACCACCGGGGAGCTGTTTTTT	CASSPRGGRTTGELFF
TRBV29-1	TRBJ1-1	-	-	TGCAGCGTCGCCGGAGGGAACACTGAAGCTTTCTTT	CSVAGGNTEAFF
TRBV19	TRBJ2-1	-	TRBD1	TGTGCCAGTAGTACCTACCCAGGACAGGGGGGGAATGAGCAGTTCTTC	CASSTYPGQGGNEQFF
TRBV23-1	TRBJ2-5	-	-	TGCGCCAGCAGTCAAGGGGGCCGGGACGGATACTTC	CASSQGGRDGYF
TRBV6-1	TRBJ2-7	-	TRBD2	TGTGCCAGCAGGGTAGCGGGGGTCCTCTACGAGCAGTACTTC	CASRVAGVLYEQYF
TRBV29-1	TRBJ1-1	-	-	TGCAGCGTTCACCAGGGGAACACTGAAGCTTTCTTT	CSVHQGNTEAFF
TRBV5-6	TRBJ1-4	-	-	TGTGCCAGCAGCTTGGCGGAACAGGCATCGGGCGAAAAACTGTTTTTT	CASSLAEQASGEKLFF
TRBV7-9	TRBJ1-1	-	-	TGTGCCAGCATACCGGGACAAATGAACACTGAAGCTTTCTTT	CASIPGQMNTEAFF
TRBV5-5	TRBJ1-6	-	TRBD1	TGTGCCAGCAGCGAGGAACGGACAGGGGGAATATATAATTCACCCCTCCACTTT	CASSEERTGGIYNSPLHF
TRBV19	TRBJ2-1	-	TRBD2	TGTGCCAGTAGTATAGATCGACTAGCGGGGGCCTATGAGCAGTTCTTC	CASSIDRLAGAYEQFF
TRBV7-8	TRBJ2-1	-	-	TGTGCCAGCAGCTTAGGGACTCGCCGGGAGCAGTTCTTC	CASSLGTRREQFF
TRBV7-9	TRBJ2-6	-	-	TGTTCCAGCAGCTTAGGCTTCGGGGGGGCCAACGTCCTGACTTTC	CSSSLGFGGANVLTF
TRBV7-2	TRBJ2-1	-	-	TGTGCCAGCACCATAAAGAGCTCCTACAATGAGCAGTTCTTC	CASTIKSSYNEQFF
TRBV27	TRBJ2-2	-	TRBD1	TGTGCCAGCAGAGACAGGGCCCGGATCGGGGAGCTGTTTTTT	CASRDRARIGELFF
TRBV6-6	TRBJ2-7	few	-	TGTGCCAGCAGCTTTAGGCGGGGCGAGGAGTACTTC	CASSFRRGEEYF
TRBV7-9	TRBJ1-3	-	-	TGTGCCAGCAGCTGGGCTTCCCTCTCTGGAAACACCATATATTTT	CASSWASLSGNTIYF
TRBV18	TRBJ2-3	-	-	TGTGCCAGCTCACCAGTCGAGACACCGGCCAATACGCAGTATTTT	CASSPVETPANTQYF
TRBV2	TRBJ1-3	-	-	TGTGCCAGCAGGGCAGGACTCTCTGGAAACACCATATATTTT	CASRAGLSGNTIYF
TRBV29-1	TRBJ2-7	-	TRBD1	TGCAGCGTTGTGAGTGCGACAGGGGCCTACGAGCAGTACTTC	CSVVSATGAYEQYF
TRBV29-1	TRBJ2-3	-	TRBD2	TGCAGCGTTGAGGCTAGCGGGGGTTTCGGGCAGTATTTT	CSVEASGGFGQYF
TRBV6-5	TRBJ2-7	-	-	TGTGCCAGCAGTTACGCTCCACCGCAGATACCCTACGAGCAGTACTTC	CASSYAPPQIPYEQYF
TRBV5-4	TRBJ2-7	-	TRBD2	TGTGCCAGCAGCTCCGGGACTAGCGGGAGATTATACGAGCAGTACTTC	CASSSGTSGRLYEQYF
TRBV4-1	TRBJ1-1	once	TRBD1	TGCGCCAGCAGCCAATATGCGACAGGGGGACGATCTATGAACACTGAAGCTTTCTTT	CASSQYATGGRSMNTEAFF
TRBV7-3	TRBJ2-3	-	-	TGTGCCAGCAGCTTGGGACTTCTCACAGATACGCAGTATTTT	CASSLGLLTDTQYF
TRBV7-9	TRBJ1-1	-	TRBD1	TGTGCCAGCAGCCGGGACAGGGTCGTGGCGGGCACTGAAGCTTTCTTT	CASSRDRVVAGTEAFF
TRBV6-5	TRBJ1-2	-	-	TGTGCCAGCAGCCGCGGCACTACAGGGAACTATGGCTACACCTTC	CASSRGTTGNYGYTF
TRBV7-2	TRBJ2-7	-	-	TGTGCCAGCAGCTTAGTAGTTGAAACCTACGAGCAGTACTTC	CASSLVVETYEQYF
TRBV4-2	TRBJ1-2	-	-	TGTGCCAGCACCCCAGGGCCGACAACTAACTATGGCTACACCTTC	CASTPGPTTNYGYTF
TRBV6-1	TRBJ2-2	once	TRBD2	TGTGCCAGCAGAAGGGAGCGGGGGACCGGGGAGCTGTTTTTT	CASRRERGTGELFF